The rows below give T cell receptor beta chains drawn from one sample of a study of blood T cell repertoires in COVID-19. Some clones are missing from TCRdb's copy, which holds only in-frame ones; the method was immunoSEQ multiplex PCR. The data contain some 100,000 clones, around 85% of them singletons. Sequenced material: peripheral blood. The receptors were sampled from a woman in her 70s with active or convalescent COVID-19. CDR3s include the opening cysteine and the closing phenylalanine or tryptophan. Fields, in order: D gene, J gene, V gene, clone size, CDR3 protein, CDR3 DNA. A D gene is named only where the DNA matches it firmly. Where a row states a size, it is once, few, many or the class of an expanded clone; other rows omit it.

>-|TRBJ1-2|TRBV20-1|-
CSASPDSYYGYTF
TGCAGTGCTAGTCCGGACAGTTACTATGGCTACACCTTC
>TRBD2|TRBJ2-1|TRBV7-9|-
CASSPPGLVSNEQFF
TGTGCCAGCAGCCCCCCGGGACTAGTGAGCAATGAGCAGTTCTTC
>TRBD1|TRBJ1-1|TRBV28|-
CASSPWVGQGLNTEAFF
TGTGCCAGCAGTCCATGGGTTGGACAGGGATTGAACACTGAAGCTTTCTTT
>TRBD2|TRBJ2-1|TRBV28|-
CASRPPGLAGSEQFF
TGTGCCAGCAGACCTCCGGGACTAGCGGGATCTGAGCAGTTCTTC
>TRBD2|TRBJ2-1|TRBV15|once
CATSREREGSNEQFF
TGTGCCACCAGCCGGGAGCGGGAGGGTAGCAATGAGCAGTTCTTC
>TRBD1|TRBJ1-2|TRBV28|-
CASSGVGQGEYRYTF
TGTGCCAGCAGCGGCGTGGGACAGGGAGAGTATCGCTACACCTTC
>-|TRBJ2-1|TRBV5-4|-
CASSLDRRGNEQFF
TGTGCCAGCAGCTTAGACAGGAGAGGTAATGAGCAGTTCTTC
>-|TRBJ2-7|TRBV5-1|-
CASSLEGYYEQYF
TGCGCCAGCAGCTTAGAGGGATACTACGAGCAGTACTTC
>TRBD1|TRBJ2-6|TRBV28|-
CASRRTGRSGANVLTF
TGTGCCAGCAGGAGGACAGGCCGCTCTGGGGCCAACGTCCTGACTTTC
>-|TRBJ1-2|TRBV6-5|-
CASSYHTTGSQDGYTF
TGTGCCAGCAGTTACCATACTACCGGGAGTCAAGATGGCTACACCTTC
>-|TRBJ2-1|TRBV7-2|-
CASSLEVQRALSYNEQFF
TGTGCCAGCAGCTTAGAGGTCCAGCGGGCCCTCTCCTACAATGAGCAGTTCTTC
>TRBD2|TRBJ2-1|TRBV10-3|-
CAIRDAAGVFDEQFF
TGTGCCATCAGGGACGCGGCGGGAGTTTTTGATGAGCAGTTCTTC
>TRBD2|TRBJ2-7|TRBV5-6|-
CASSSRLLAGGLVEQYF
TGTGCCAGCAGCTCGAGATTACTAGCGGGGGGGCTAGTGGAGCAGTACTTC
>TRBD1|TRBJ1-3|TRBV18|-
CASSPPGQGVHSGNTIYF
TGTGCCAGCTCACCACCGGGACAGGGTGTTCACTCTGGAAACACCATATATTTT
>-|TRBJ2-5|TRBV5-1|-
CATQRGSQETQYF
TGCGCCACGCAGAGGGGGAGCCAAGAGACCCAGTACTTC
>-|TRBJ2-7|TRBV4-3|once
CASSQDRSYYEQYF
TGCGCCAGCAGCCAAGATCGGTCGTATTACGAGCAGTACTTC
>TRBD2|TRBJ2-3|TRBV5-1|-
CASVRLAGDSDTQYF
TGCGCCAGCGTAAGACTAGCGGGAGACTCAGATACGCAGTATTTT
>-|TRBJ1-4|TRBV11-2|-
CASSPREADYEKLFF
TGTGCCAGCAGCCCCAGGGAGGCGGACTATGAAAAACTGTTTTTT
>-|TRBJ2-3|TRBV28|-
CASNLLLTETSNTDTQYF
TGTGCCAGCAACCTCCTCCTCACAGAAACTAGTAACACAGATACGCAGTATTTT
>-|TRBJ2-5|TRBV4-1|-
CASSQPLETQYF
TGCGCCAGCAGCCAACCTCTGGAGACCCAGTACTTC
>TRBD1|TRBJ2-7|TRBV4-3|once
CASSQDGVTGPAYEQYF
TGCGCCAGCAGCCAAGATGGTGTGACAGGGCCTGCCTACGAGCAGTACTTC
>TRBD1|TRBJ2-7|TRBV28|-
CASSLPRQGARSEQYF
TGTGCCAGCAGTTTACCACGACAGGGGGCAAGGTCCGAGCAGTACTTC
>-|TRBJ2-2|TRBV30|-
CAWSNGRGATGELFF
TGTGCCTGGAGTAACGGCAGGGGGGCTACCGGGGAGCTGTTTTTT
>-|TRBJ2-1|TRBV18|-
CASSRDTPGWKGNEQFF
TGTGCCAGCTCACGCGACACCCCGGGATGGAAGGGCAATGAGCAGTTCTTC
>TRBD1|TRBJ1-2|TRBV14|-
CASSQGTGIYGYTF
TGTGCCAGCAGTCAAGGGACAGGCATCTATGGCTACACCTTC
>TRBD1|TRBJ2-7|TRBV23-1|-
CASSQSGKGDRKYEQYF
TGCGCCAGCAGTCAATCTGGAAAAGGGGACAGAAAATACGAGCAGTACTTC
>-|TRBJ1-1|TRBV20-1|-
CSASRARANTEAFF
TGCAGTGCTAGTAGGGCCAGGGCCAACACTGAAGCTTTCTTT
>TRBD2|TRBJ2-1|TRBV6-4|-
CASSDSTSGRNEQFF
TGTGCCAGCAGTGACTCTACTAGCGGGAGGAATGAGCAGTTCTTC
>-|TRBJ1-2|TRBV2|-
CASSVGEGGFYGYTF
TGTGCCAGCAGCGTCGGGGAGGGGGGTTTCTATGGCTACACCTTC
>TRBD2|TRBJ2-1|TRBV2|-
CASSTGLAGNEQFF
TGTGCCAGCAGTACTGGACTAGCGGGCAATGAGCAGTTCTTC
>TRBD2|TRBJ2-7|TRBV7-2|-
CASSLDRGDPYEQYF
TGTGCCAGCAGCTTAGACCGGGGGGACCCCTACGAGCAGTACTTC
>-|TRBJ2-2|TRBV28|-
CASSPRTGELFF
TGTGCCAGCAGCCCCCGGACCGGGGAGCTGTTTTTT
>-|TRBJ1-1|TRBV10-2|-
CATRQLNTEAFF
TGCGCCACCCGACAGTTGAACACTGAAGCTTTCTTT
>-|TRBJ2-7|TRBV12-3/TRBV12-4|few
CASGGHYEQYF
TGTGCCAGCGGAGGGCACTACGAGCAGTACTTC
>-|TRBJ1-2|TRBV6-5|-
CASKRGGNENYGYTF
TGTGCCAGCAAGAGAGGAGGGAATGAGAACTATGGCTACACCTTC
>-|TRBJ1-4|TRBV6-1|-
CASSEWGGVPNEKLFF
TGTGCCAGCAGTGAATGGGGAGGGGTTCCTAATGAAAAACTGTTTTTT
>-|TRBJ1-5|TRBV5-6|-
CASSLGRMERNQPQHF
TGTGCCAGCAGCTTGGGCAGGATGGAACGCAATCAGCCCCAGCATTTT
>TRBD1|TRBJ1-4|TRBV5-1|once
CASSLGTGEKLFF
TGCGCCAGCAGCTTGGGGACAGGGGAAAAACTGTTTTTT
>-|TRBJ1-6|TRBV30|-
CAWSVLGQPNSPLHF
TGTGCCTGGAGTGTACTAGGACAGCCGAATTCACCCCTCCACTTT
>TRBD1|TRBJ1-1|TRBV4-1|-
CASSQGQGFTEAFF
TGCGCCAGCAGCCAGGGACAGGGTTTCACTGAAGCTTTCTTT
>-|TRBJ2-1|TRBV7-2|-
CASSLTQGDNNEQFF
TGTGCCAGCAGCTTAACACAGGGCGATAACAATGAGCAGTTCTTC
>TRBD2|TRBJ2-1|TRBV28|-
CASSLLASGRRDEQFF
TGTGCCAGCAGTTTATTAGCTAGCGGGAGACGGGATGAGCAGTTCTTC
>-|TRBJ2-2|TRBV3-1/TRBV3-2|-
CASSQSSRNTGELFF
TGTGCCAGCAGCCAGTCTTCTAGGAACACCGGGGAGCTGTTTTTT
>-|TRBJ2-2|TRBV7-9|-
CASSLGLVTGELFF
TGTGCCAGCAGCTTAGGATTAGTAACCGGGGAGCTGTTTTTT
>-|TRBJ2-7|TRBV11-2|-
CASREGGSGWSYEQYF
TGTGCCAGCAGGGAGGGTGGATCGGGATGGTCCTACGAGCAGTACTTC
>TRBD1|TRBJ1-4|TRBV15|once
CATSRYRGTNEKLFF
TGTGCCACCAGCCGGTACAGGGGCACTAATGAAAAACTGTTTTTT
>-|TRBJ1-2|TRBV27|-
CASRAHQDSPRRGYTF
TGTGCCAGCAGGGCTCATCAAGACAGCCCGCGGCGCGGCTACACCTTC
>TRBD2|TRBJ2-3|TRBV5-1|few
CASSTGNSGGFTDTQYF
TGCGCCAGCAGCACGGGAAATAGCGGGGGATTCACAGATACGCAGTATTTT
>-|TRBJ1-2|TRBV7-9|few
CASSPDSPPDLTF
TGTGCCAGCAGCCCCGACAGCCCCCCCGATTTGACCTTC
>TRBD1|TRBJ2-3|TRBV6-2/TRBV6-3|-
CASSPTGVDTQYF
TGTGCCAGCAGCCCGACAGGGGTGGATACGCAGTATTTT
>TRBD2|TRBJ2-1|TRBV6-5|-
CASSSRTRGYEQFF
TGTGCCAGCAGTTCCCGGACTAGGGGATATGAGCAGTTCTTC
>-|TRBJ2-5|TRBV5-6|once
CASSLDPRGETQYF
TGTGCCAGCAGCCTCGACCCAAGGGGAGAGACCCAGTACTTC
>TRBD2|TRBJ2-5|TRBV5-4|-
CASSSGGWGETQYF
TGTGCCAGCAGCTCGGGAGGCTGGGGGGAGACCCAGTACTTC
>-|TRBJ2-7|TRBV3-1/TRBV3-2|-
CASSPAEGYEQYF
TGTGCCAGCAGCCCAGCGGAGGGCTACGAGCAGTACTTC
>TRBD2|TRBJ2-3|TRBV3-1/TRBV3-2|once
CASSLVSGGAADTQYF
TGTGCCAGCAGCCTTGTTAGCGGGGGGGCAGCAGATACGCAGTATTTT
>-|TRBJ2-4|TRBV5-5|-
CASSVNRAGAKNIQYF
TGTGCCAGCAGCGTAAACAGGGCTGGAGCCAAAAACATTCAGTACTTC
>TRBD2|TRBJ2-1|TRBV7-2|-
CASSLASTSVDEQFF
TGTGCCAGCAGCTTAGCGAGTACTAGCGTGGATGAGCAGTTCTTC
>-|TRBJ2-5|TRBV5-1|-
CASSEQPTQETQYF
TGCGCCAGCAGCGAGCAACCGACACAAGAGACCCAGTACTTC